A selection of T cell receptor beta chains follows, all from one sample in a study of T cell responses to AZD1222 COVID-19 vaccine. TCRdb's table, derived via immunoSEQ multiplex PCR, lists solely in-frame clones and lacks some. This sample has around 250,000 clones, with 93% found just once. Material: peripheral blood, obtained on day 0 of AZD1222 vaccination. The receptor source for this set is an adult in good health. CDR3s include the opening cysteine and the closing phenylalanine or tryptophan. A D gene is named only where the DNA matches it firmly. The size of a clone is reported for some rows only, either as once, few or many, or as a class for expanded clones.

TRBV5-8	TRBD1	-	TRBJ1-5	TGTGCCAGCAGCGGGGGGACAGCCAGCAATCAGCCCCAGCATTTT	CASSGGTASNQPQHF
TRBV10-2	-	-	TRBJ1-1	TGCGCCAGCAGTGACCCGGGGGGGGTTCGGGAGACTGAAGCTTTCTTT	CASSDPGGVRETEAFF
TRBV20-1	-	-	TRBJ2-7	TGCAGTGCTAGTAGGGATCTTGCGGGTGAGCAGTACTTC	CSASRDLAGEQYF
TRBV7-3	-	-	TRBJ1-1	TGTGCCAGCAGCCCCCAGGGGTACACTGAAGCTTTCTTT	CASSPQGYTEAFF
TRBV7-3	TRBD1	-	TRBJ2-1	TGTGCCAGCAGCTTAAGGGGGATCCCGGGACAGGACAATGAGCAGTTCTTC	CASSLRGIPGQDNEQFF
TRBV4-1	TRBD2	-	TRBJ2-1	TGCGCCAGCAGCCCCGGACTAGCGGGGAGTTACAATGAGCAGTTCTTC	CASSPGLAGSYNEQFF
TRBV5-1	TRBD2	-	TRBJ2-1	TGCGCCAGCAGCCTACCTCGCGGGGGGGCTGACAATGAGCAGTTCTTC	CASSLPRGGADNEQFF
TRBV14	-	-	TRBJ2-5	TGTGCCAGCAGCCAAGACATCGGATACCAAGAGACCCAGTACTTC	CASSQDIGYQETQYF
TRBV28	-	-	TRBJ2-5	TGTGCCAGCCTCCTCCGGGAGAAAAGCAAAGAGACCCAGTACTTC	CASLLREKSKETQYF
TRBV5-1	-	-	TRBJ1-2	TGCGCCAGCAGCTTGGGAAGGGGCGCGGACTATGGCTACACCTTC	CASSLGRGADYGYTF
TRBV4-1	-	-	TRBJ2-7	TGCGCCAGCAGCCCTCCCGGGCAGGCCGCGGACGAGCAGTACTTC	CASSPPGQAADEQYF
TRBV3-1/TRBV3-2	TRBD1	-	TRBJ1-4	TGTGCCAGCAGCCAACAGGGGGGAAGGGAAAAACTGTTTTTT	CASSQQGGREKLFF
TRBV4-1	TRBD2	-	TRBJ2-3	TGCGCCAGCAGCCAGCTAGCGGGGGGGCGGAGCACAGATACGCAGTATTTT	CASSQLAGGRSTDTQYF
TRBV10-1	-	-	TRBJ2-3	TGCGCCAGCATCGGATACCCAACAGATACGCAGTATTTT	CASIGYPTDTQYF
TRBV13	-	-	TRBJ2-5	TGTGCCAGCAGCTTGGGGTCCCAAGAGACCCAGTACTTC	CASSLGSQETQYF
TRBV6-5	TRBD1	-	TRBJ2-7	TGTGCCAGCAGTTACCAGACAGGGCTAGGCGAGCAGTACTTC	CASSYQTGLGEQYF
TRBV6-6	-	-	TRBJ1-2	TGTGCCAGCACTGCGTCGGGATCCTATGGCTACACCTTC	CASTASGSYGYTF
TRBV28	TRBD2	once	TRBJ2-3	TGTGCCAGCAGTGCAGCGGGGGGGATAGATACGCAGTATTTT	CASSAAGGIDTQYF
TRBV4-1	-	-	TRBJ2-3	TGCGCCAGCAGCACAACTAGCCCCGATACGCAGTATTTT	CASSTTSPDTQYF
TRBV2	-	-	TRBJ1-2	TGTGCCAGCATCCTCACAGAGACGAAGGGCTACACCTTC	CASILTETKGYTF
TRBV5-1	TRBD2	-	TRBJ2-7	TGCGCCAGCAGCTTGGAGGGGAGGGACGAGCAGTACTTC	CASSLEGRDEQYF
TRBV3-1/TRBV3-2	-	-	TRBJ1-4	TGTGCCAGCAGCCAAGGAGGACGGCTGTTTTTT	CASSQGGRLFF
TRBV29-1	-	-	TRBJ2-5	TGCAGCGTCAAGAGACAGGAAGAGACCCAGTACTTC	CSVKRQEETQYF
TRBV12-3/TRBV12-4	-	-	TRBJ2-1	TGTGCCAGCAGTAGCGGGTCCTACAATGAGCAGTTCTTC	CASSSGSYNEQFF
TRBV24-1	-	-	TRBJ1-2	TGTGCCACCAGTGCCCAGGGGCACTATGGCTACACCTTC	CATSAQGHYGYTF
TRBV28	TRBD1	-	TRBJ1-5	TGTGCCAGCAGTTTGGGACAGGGGACCCAGCCCCAGCATTTT	CASSLGQGTQPQHF
TRBV2	-	-	TRBJ2-3	TGTGCCAGCAGCGCCGGACAAGGGCGACCACGAAATACGCAGTATTTT	CASSAGQGRPRNTQYF
TRBV6-5	TRBD1	-	TRBJ1-6	TGTGCCAGCAGCCGCGGGACAGGGGCCCCTGGCCTCCACTTT	CASSRGTGAPGLHF
TRBV10-1	-	-	TRBJ1-5	TGCGCCAGCAGTGAGGGGGGGGATCAGCCCCAGCATTTT	CASSEGGDQPQHF
TRBV19	TRBD2	-	TRBJ2-5	TGTGCCAGTAGTAGAACTAGCGGGATAGTACAAGAGACCCAGTACTTC	CASSRTSGIVQETQYF
TRBV9	TRBD1	once	TRBJ2-7	TGTGCCAGCAGCGGGCGAGACAGGGGACCCTACGAGCAGTACTTC	CASSGRDRGPYEQYF
TRBV3-1/TRBV3-2	-	-	TRBJ1-1	TGTGCCAGCAGCCAAGGGGCCCCCCGGGCGCGAGCTGAAGCTTTCTTT	CASSQGAPRARAEAFF
TRBV7-6	TRBD1	-	TRBJ2-7	TGTGCCAGCAGCCGGGTCGGACAGGGGGACTACGAGCAGTACTTC	CASSRVGQGDYEQYF
TRBV5-4	-	-	TRBJ1-1	TGTGCCAGCAGCTTGGACAGATCCCAGGCTTTCTTT	CASSLDRSQAFF
TRBV4-1	TRBD2	-	TRBJ2-3	TGCGCCAGCAGCATACCCCACGCGGGGGGCACAGATACGCAGTATTTT	CASSIPHAGGTDTQYF
TRBV19	-	-	TRBJ2-2	TGTGCCAGTAAGGCACAGGGCCAAGGAGAGCTGTTTTTT	CASKAQGQGELFF
TRBV5-1	-	-	TRBJ2-5	TGCGCCAGCAGCTTGGGGCCTCAAGAGACCCAGTACTTC	CASSLGPQETQYF
TRBV28	-	-	TRBJ2-1	TGTGCCAGCAGTTACCCCTTTACAGGTTACAATGAGCAGTTCTTC	CASSYPFTGYNEQFF
TRBV2	-	-	TRBJ1-1	TGTGCCAGCGTAAGCCGGGTCGGAATGAACACTGAAGCTTTCTTT	CASVSRVGMNTEAFF
TRBV5-1	-	-	TRBJ1-4	TGCGCCAGCAGCTTGAGGGGCAGGGCGGCCCTGAATGAAAAACTGTTTTTT	CASSLRGRAALNEKLFF
TRBV28	-	-	TRBJ1-6	TGTGCCAGCAGTTTGGCCCCTTCACCCCTCCACTTT	CASSLAPSPLHF
TRBV29-1	TRBD2	-	TRBJ2-3	TGCAGCGTTGAACGACTAGCGGGGGGCACAGATACGCAGTATTTT	CSVERLAGGTDTQYF
TRBV19	-	-	TRBJ1-6	TGTGCCAGTACCCCGCAGGGAAATTCACCCCTCCACTTT	CASTPQGNSPLHF
TRBV2	-	-	TRBJ1-5	TGTGCCAGCAGTGAGGTGGACAGACGTCAGCCCCAGCATTTT	CASSEVDRRQPQHF
TRBV7-9	-	once	TRBJ2-7	TGTGCCAGCAGCCTCTCGGGGCCACCCAGATTC	CASSLSGPPRF
TRBV6-5	TRBD2	once	TRBJ2-7	TGTGCCAGCACCGATAGCGGGCCGAGCTCCTACGAGCAGTACTTC	CASTDSGPSSYEQYF
TRBV7-6	-	-	TRBJ1-1	TGTGCCAGCAGCCCCCGACCCACAGCGAACACTGAAGCTTTCTTT	CASSPRPTANTEAFF
TRBV7-9	-	-	TRBJ1-5	TGTGCCAGCAGCAAAATCGGACAGAATCAGCCCCAGCATTTT	CASSKIGQNQPQHF
TRBV2	TRBD2	-	TRBJ2-2	TGTGCCAGCAGTAGGACTAGCGGGGGCCCGAACACCGGGGAGCTGTTTTTT	CASSRTSGGPNTGELFF
TRBV4-3	-	-	TRBJ1-2	TGCGCCAGCAGCTCGTCTCCTGTACCTAACTATGGCTACACCTTC	CASSSSPVPNYGYTF
TRBV10-3	-	-	TRBJ1-1	TGTGCCATCAGCTTACAGGGAACGAACACTGAAGCTTTCTTT	CAISLQGTNTEAFF
TRBV19	TRBD2	-	TRBJ2-7	TGTGCCAGTAGTGTCCAAACTAGCGCGTACTCCTACGAGCAGTACTTC	CASSVQTSAYSYEQYF
TRBV20-1	-	-	TRBJ2-7	TGCAGTGCTCGAACAGGCGGCGAGCAGTACTTC	CSARTGGEQYF
TRBV7-9	TRBD1	-	TRBJ1-1	TGTGCCAGCAGCTTAGTACAGGGGGCGTCTTTCTTT	CASSLVQGASFF
TRBV5-1	-	-	TRBJ1-2	TGCGCCAGCAGCCCGGGAACTGCAGCGGTTAACTATGGCTACACCTTC	CASSPGTAAVNYGYTF